This T cell receptor (beta chain) appears in the sequencing data of a study of Ad26.COV2.S vaccination and SARS-CoV-2 variants. For the study at large: Donor had been placed in the Ad26.COV2.S arm of the COV1001 trial.

Described treatment: 15 to 20 received Ad26.COV2.S at low or high dose, single or two shots; about 5 received placebo; per-sample allocation not given. Each sample was drawn 63 days after the first injection (of vaccine or placebo). V was clipped by 8 bases and J by 5 bases, with 16 bases between them. The germline gives CDR1 SGHTA, CDR2 FQGNSA. The CDR3 length is 14 residues. The data were produced by immunoSEQ multiplex PCR, yet TCRdb's version contains in-frame clones alone and is incomplete. The data show roughly 400,000 clones, 92% seen once. The source was peripheral blood, collected in a trial of Ad26.COV2.S vaccine versus placebo. The receptor was derived from a person between 18 and 65 years old who received the Ad26.COV2.S COVID-19 vaccine or a placebo. The chain is built from TRBV7-2 and TRBJ1-5; TRBD1 might be the D (5 bases). The CDR3 DNA reads TGTGCCAGCTCTCCGATCGGGGGATATCAGCCCCAGCATTTT. This gives the protein CASSPIGGYQPQHF.